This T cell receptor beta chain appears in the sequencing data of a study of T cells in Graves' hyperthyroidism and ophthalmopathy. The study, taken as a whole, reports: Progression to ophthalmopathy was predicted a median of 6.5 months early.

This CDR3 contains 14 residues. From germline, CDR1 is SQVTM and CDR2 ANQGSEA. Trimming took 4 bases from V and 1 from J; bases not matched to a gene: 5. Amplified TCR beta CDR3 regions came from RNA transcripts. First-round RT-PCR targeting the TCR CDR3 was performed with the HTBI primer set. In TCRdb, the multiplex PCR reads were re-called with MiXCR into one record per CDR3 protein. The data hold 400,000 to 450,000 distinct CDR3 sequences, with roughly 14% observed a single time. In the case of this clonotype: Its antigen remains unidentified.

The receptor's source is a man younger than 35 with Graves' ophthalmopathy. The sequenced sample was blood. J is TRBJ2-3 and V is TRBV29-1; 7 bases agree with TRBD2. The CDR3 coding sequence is TGCAGCGTTGGCCCTAGCGGAGGCACAGATACGCAGTATTTT. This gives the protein CSVGPSGGTDTQYF.